This TCR beta chain was identified in a study of blood T cell repertoires in COVID-19. Study-wide background: The origin of the acute and convalescent COVID-19 samples was the United States, Italy and Spain. Sources were T cells, B-cell-depleted T cells, or PBMCs; the material itself was cDNA or gDNA.

Under the authors' procedure: Amplification from reference gene primers served as the basis for estimated nucleated cell counts. TCRdb's table, derived via immunoSEQ multiplex PCR, lists solely in-frame clones and lacks some. Clone size and V and J calls were adopted from that table, with D and trimming inferred from the DNA. The data show over 200,000 clones, nearly 85% seen once. One Seattle source followed patients from active infection through their disease course. J was trimmed by 7 bases and V by 4 bases; bases with no gene match: 6. This CDR3 spans 13 amino acids. Germline values: CDR1 LGHDT, CDR2 YNNKEL (reference sequence).

The specimen was peripheral blood. The genes are TRBV3-1 (or the pseudogene TRBV3-2) and TRBJ1-2, with 7 bases fitting TRBD1. This sequence originates from a woman aged 25 to 39 with COVID-19, enrolled during active disease. DNA for the CDR3: TGTGCCAGCAGCCCCCTAACAGGGGCTGGCTACACCTTC. Translating gives CASSPLTGAGYTF.